This T cell receptor beta chain was sequenced during a study of blood T cell repertoires in COVID-19 (dated by TCRdb to about 2020). Turning to the overall study: Samples covering the acute and convalescent phases of COVID-19 were provided by collaborators in the United States, Italy and Spain. Sample metadata almost always included a de-identified subject ID, COVID-19 status, age in years and sex. The material from the prospective study consisted of cDNA or gDNA derived from T cells, B-cell-depleted T cells, or PBMCs. The repertoires were released in a freely available public database meant as a resource for research on the immune response to SARS-CoV-2. The dataset comprised deeply sampled blood TCRbeta repertoires from subjects exposed to, actively infected with, or recovered from COVID-19. Where available, HLA class I and class II types were obtained from metadata supplied by the sample provider rather than from assay-based typing. The samples were drawn from the first 160 participants of the ongoing ImmuneRACE study and from some 1,300 subjects provided by 6 global collaborators.

TCRbeta CDR3 regions were amplified from genomic DNA by means of the immunoSEQ Assay, a bias-controlled multiplex PCR. On the study's bioinformatics: Nucleated cell counts per sample were estimated from amplification of reference gene primers within the assay. To quantify the absolute abundance of each unique TCRbeta CDR3 rearrangement, sequence reads were collapsed and filtered. For each sample, productive Simpson clonality was calculated as the square root of Simpson's diversity index over productive rearrangements. TCRdb mirrors the immuneACCESS table, restricted to in-frame sequences. Some clones are absent from its copies; in checked studies, under half trace to an unresolved V gene, and the reason for the others is unknown. V, J and clone size are taken as reported in that table, and D and trimming were inferred from the DNA itself. The sample profile shows 250,000 or so clones; 88% of them were found once. More than 1.2% of the sample lies in the top ten.

The collaborating institutions used their own protocols to collect whole blood in K2EDTA tubes. Collaborator samples were shipped for TCRbeta analysis as frozen whole blood, isolated PBMCs, or DNA extracted from either sample type. For this clone: What antigen it recognizes has not been identified. Base qualities were left out, and no much larger clone turns up one base away.

General study outcomes and caveats: How much clinical and demographic metadata was included differed by source and by participant, and the metadata was provided uncurated.

Measured from the cysteine to the phenylalanine, the CDR3 is 18 residues long. Of the read, only the CDR3 DNA is kept; its 54 bases are in frame from base 1. The CDR1 and CDR2 encoded by the germline V gene (reference sequence) are SGHNT and YYREEE. Compared with germline, V lacks 4 bases and J lacks 1 base; bases without a gene match: 11. Sequences were obtained from peripheral blood. The rearranged chain carries TRBV5-4 and TRBJ2-3; 11 central nucleotides agree with TRBD2. The clonotype comes from a man of 80 years or more with acute or convalescent COVID-19. The sequence in DNA is TGTGCCAGCAGCCGGGGACTAGCGGACCTGCGAGGCACAGATACGCAGTATTTT. Translation gives CASSRGLADLRGTDTQYF.